This TCR beta chain was identified during a study of shared T cell receptors in the human thymus. Sequenced by immunoSEQ multiplex PCR; TCRdb stores in-frame clones only, minus some. The repertoire includes hundreds of thousands of clones, 85% to 90% of them detected once, and 0.0085% to 0.012% sits in the top ten. The sample was also linked to a second study, of human thymus T cells. That work adds: Thymus pieces cut out during corrective heart surgery were the tissue that was used. V and J genes seemed to be used with bias in thymic and blood repertoires.

This TCR came from a boy younger than two with a congenital heart defect. Input material: thymocytes.

In DNA form, the CDR3 reads TGTGCCAGCAGCGACCGGACAGCCCTGGGGGAGCAGTACTTC. Its protein product is CASSDRTALGEQYF. The chain links TRBV28 to TRBJ2-7; a weak D match, TRBD1 (6 bases). Looked up from germline, CDR1 is MDHEN and CDR2 is SYDVKM. The CDR3 is 14 residues long. Trimming stripped 6 bases from V and 7 bases from J, with 19 bases between.